Below, 27 T cell receptor beta chains from the same sample are listed, as sequenced in a study of shared T cell receptors in the human thymus. Generated by immunoSEQ multiplex PCR, the TCRdb table keeps only in-frame clones and is missing some. The sample contains 450,000 to 650,000 clones, 75% to 80% of which appear only once. This sample was shared with a second study, whose subject was human thymus T cells.

Sequencing was done on a sample of thymocytes. The receptors stem from a boy in the first two years of life with a congenital heart defect.

J is TRBJ2-7 and V is TRBV28; 10 bases match TRBD1. The CDR3 is made up of 15 amino acids. J lost 2 bases, V lost 5 bases, and 6 bases had no gene match. Germline V CDR1 and CDR2: MDHEN, SYDVKM. CDR3 residues: CASSPRQGAAYEQYF. The CDR3 bases are TGTGCCAGCAGTCCCCGACAGGGGGCGGCCTACGAGCAGTACTTC.

V gene TRBV6-7 combines with J gene TRBJ2-7, with 7 bases lining up with TRBD1. TRBV6-7 is recorded as an ORF, its role being uncertain. With V trimmed by 4 bases and J by 2 bases, 5 bases remained unmatched. The CDR3 runs 14 residues. This chain's CDR3 is CASSSSRGTYEQYF. CDR3 DNA sequence: TGTGCCAGCAGTTCTTCCAGGGGGACCTACGAGCAGTACTTC.

V gene TRBV18 combines with J gene TRBJ2-2, with 11 nucleotides matching TRBD2. The CDR3 is made up of 17 amino acids. Trimming at V came to 2 bases and at J to 3 bases, leaving 5 bases not matched to a gene. The germline CDR1 and CDR2 sequences are KGHSH and LQKENI. Here the CDR3 reads CASSPGSGRAYTGELFF. The CDR3 DNA sequence: TGTGCCAGCTCACCAGGTAGCGGGAGGGCCTACACCGGGGAGCTGTTTTTT.

The chain links TRBV11-3 to TRBJ2-7; D is possibly TRBD2 (5 bases). The CDR3 is made up of 15 amino acids. V lost 4 bases, J lost 2 bases, and 15 bases lay in between. From germline, CDR1 is SGHNT and CDR2 YENEEA. DNA of the CDR3: TGTGCCAGCAGCTCCCAGAGGGTCACCCCCTACGAGCAGTACTTC. Translation: CASSSQRVTPYEQYF.

The rearrangement uses TRBV7-6 and TRBJ1-4; TRBD1 is a possible D gene (5 bases). CDR3 length equals 19 residues. CDR1 SGHVS and CDR2 FNYEAQ come from the germline V gene. Trimming stripped 1 base from V and 8 bases from J, with 26 bases between. This CDR3 is CASSLDAIGGTGVWEKLFF. CDR3 coding DNA: TGTGCCAGCAGCTTAGATGCCATTGGCGGGACTGGCGTTTGGGAAAAACTGTTTTTT.

V usage is TRBV28 and J usage is TRBJ2-3; 13 bases are shared with TRBD2. The CDR3 is 17 amino acids. In germline, CDR1 is MDHEN, CDR2 SYDVKM. The V segment lost 8 bases and the J segment 2 bases; nucleotides outside the gene matches: 10. CDR3 bases: TGTGCCAGCGGGACATCACTAGCGGGAGGGCCCACAGATACGCAGTATTTT. This codes for CASGTSLAGGPTDTQYF.

The J gene is TRBJ2-3, the V gene TRBV4-3; TRBD2 might be the D (5 bases). Germline CDR1 is LGHNA and CDR2 is YSLEER. V was shortened by 3 bases and J by 2 bases, with 15 bases between the two germline ends. CDR3 length equals 16 residues. CDR3 residues: CASSHSDSLPTDTQYF. For the CDR3, the DNA is TGCGCCAGCAGCCACTCGGACTCGTTACCCACAGATACGCAGTATTTT.

DNA for the CDR3: TGCAGCGTTGAGAGGCAGGGGGCTGTCGAGCAGTACTTC. It specifies CSVERQGAVEQYF. The chain combines TRBV29-1 with TRBJ2-7, with TRBD1 matching 8 bases. Per germline, CDR1 SQVTM and CDR2 ANQGSEA. This CDR3 contains 13 residues. Losses at the gene ends were 3 bases for V and 6 bases for J; bases not matched to a gene: 7.

The rearrangement uses TRBV4-1 and TRBJ1-2; D is uncertain. Per germline, CDR1 MGHRA and CDR2 YSYEKL. Trimming took off 0 bases at V and 0 bases at J, with 8 bases between the two ends. The CDR3 has 15 amino acids. CDR3 amino acids: CASSQDEGSNYGYTF. CDR3 nucleotide sequence: TGCGCCAGCAGCCAAGATGAGGGCTCTAACTATGGCTACACCTTC.

Only a few counts were recorded for this clone. The chain recombines TRBV5-8 with TRBJ2-7; possibly TRBD1 for D (6 bases). V dropped 4 bases and J dropped 0 bases, with 23 bases sitting between them. There are 18 residues in the CDR3. Germline-derived CDR1 and CDR2 are SGHTS and YDEGEE. The CDR3 DNA reads as TGTGCCAGCAGCCCGGACAGCTATTGCAAACCGAGCTCCTACGAGCAGTACTTC. Amino acids: CASSPDSYCKPSSYEQYF.

The chain links TRBV7-2 to TRBJ2-2, with D maybe TRBD2 (5 bases). Germline V gene data show CDR1 as SGHTA and CDR2 as FQGNSA. V lost 2 bases and J lost 1, with 11 bases in between. This CDR3 contains 16 residues. For the CDR3, the DNA is TGTGCCAGCAGCTTAAGCGGCAGTAAGAACACCGGGGAGCTGTTTTTT. Translating it yields CASSLSGSKNTGELFF.

V and J are TRBV5-8 and TRBJ2-5; 11 nucleotides match TRBD2. Germline values: CDR1 SGHTS, CDR2 YDEGEE. V dropped 4 bases and J dropped 7; count of bases not matched to a gene: 9. The CDR3 runs to 15 residues. The CDR3 protein is CASSIRTGTSGTQYF. In nucleotides, the CDR3 is TGTGCCAGCAGCATCAGAACCGGGACTAGCGGGACCCAGTACTTC.

The rearrangement joins TRBV5-6 to TRBJ2-7; 10 nucleotides match TRBD1. The junction had 9 bases not matched to a gene; V was cut back by 4 bases and J by 5 bases. CDR1 and CDR2 from the germline V gene are SGHDT and YYEEEE. The length of the CDR3 is 15 residues. The CDR3 DNA reads TGTGCCAGCAGCGCCGGGACAGGGGATCGCCACGAGCAGTACTTC. This translates into CASSAGTGDRHEQYF.

The chain is built from TRBV6-4 and TRBJ1-3; D is unresolved. The V and J ends lost 2 bases and 0 bases respectively, with 14 bases between them. The germline gives CDR1 MRHNA, CDR2 SNTAGT. CDR3 length: 17 amino acids. DNA for the CDR3: TGTGCCAGCAGTGACAATCTTCTGCGAATCTCTGGAAACACCATATATTTT. Residues: CASSDNLLRISGNTIYF.

The chain links TRBV7-8 to TRBJ1-4, with D tentatively TRBD1 (6 bases). The V end lost 4 bases, the J end lost 8 bases, and 26 bases lay between the germline ends. Germline lookup yields CDR1 SGHVS and CDR2 FQNEAQ. The CDR3 sequence is 18 residues long. CDR3 in amino acids: CASSSYHLQGAGAEKLFF. As DNA, the CDR3 is TGTGCCAGCAGCTCCTATCACTTACAGGGTGCTGGGGCGGAAAAACTGTTTTTT.

The rearrangement uses TRBV2 and TRBJ2-5; a weak D match, TRBD1 (6 bases). Germline V gene lookup returns CDR1 SNHLY and CDR2 FYNNEI. V was pared by 5 bases and J by 1 base, with 17 bases between. The CDR3 extends over 16 amino acids. CDR3 residues: CASSSPPGATQETQYF. DNA of the CDR3: TGTGCCAGCAGTTCGCCGCCAGGGGCGACCCAAGAGACCCAGTACTTC.

The chain joins TRBV7-2 to TRBJ1-2; weak D call: TRBD1 (6 bases). V gave up 5 bases and J gave up 8 bases, with 18 bases separating them. The CDR3 extends over 14 amino acids. The V gene's germline CDR1 is SGHTA and CDR2 FQGNSA. The CDR3 DNA follows: TGTGCCAGCAGCCCCAGACAGGTTCCAGGGGGCTACACCTTC. It encodes CASSPRQVPGGYTF.

The chain recombines TRBV30 with TRBJ1-3; D ambiguous. V was cut by 2 bases and J by 0 bases, with 8 bases left in between. Germline loops: CDR1 GTSNPN, CDR2 SVGIG (reference sequence). The CDR3 covers 14 residues. CDR3 bases: TGTGCCTGGAGTTCCAGGTTCTCTGGAAACACCATATATTTT. It yields the protein CAWSSRFSGNTIYF.

The rearrangement joins TRBV7-6 to TRBJ1-6, with D uncertain. The germline CDR1 and CDR2 sequences are SGHVS and FNYEAQ. The CDR3 is 13 amino acids. V was trimmed by 2 bases and J by 7 bases, leaving 6 bases between them. The DNA for the CDR3 is TGTGCCAGCAGCTTACCGGGGAATTCACCCCTCCACTTT. It codes for CASSLPGNSPLHF.

This chain uses TRBV9 with TRBJ2-7; 8 bases map to TRBD1. The V gene end was trimmed by 3 bases and the J gene end by 3 bases; junction bases not matched to a gene: 8. The CDR3 length is 15 residues. Germline CDR1 reads SGDLS; CDR2 reads YYNGEE. CDR3 nucleotides: TGTGCCAGCAGCGCCCGACAGGGGAGAGGCTACGAGCAGTACTTC. As protein: CASSARQGRGYEQYF.

This clone came up once. This chain joins TRBV5-6 and TRBJ2-7; TRBD2 might be the D (5 bases). The CDR3 has 13 amino acids. The V and J ends lost 4 bases and 7 bases respectively, with 15 bases between them. The germline gives CDR1 SGHDT, CDR2 YYEEEE. The CDR3 sequence is CASSVPLGGEQYF. The DNA for the CDR3 is TGTGCCAGCAGCGTGCCCCTCGGAGGAGAGCAGTACTTC.

The rearrangement joins TRBV28 to TRBJ2-7; D gene uncertain. CDR1 and CDR2 from the germline V gene are MDHEN and SYDVKM. There are 13 residues in the CDR3. V was clipped by 3 bases and J by 0 bases, with 6 bases between them. Written as DNA, the CDR3 is TGTGCCAGCAGTTTTGGGCCCTCCTACGAGCAGTACTTC. It is translated as CASSFGPSYEQYF.

The chain employs TRBV13 and TRBJ2-1, with 9 bases that match TRBD2. With 3 bases clipped from V and 9 bases from J, the junction kept 9 bases outside the gene matches. The germline V gene encodes CDR1 PRHDT and CDR2 FYEKMQ (reference sequence). The CDR3 runs to 15 residues. The DNA for the CDR3 is TGTGCCAGCAGCTTGCGGGAGGGCCTGCCCACTGAGCAGTTCTTC. Amino acids: CASSLREGLPTEQFF.

V usage is TRBV7-2 and J usage is TRBJ2-7, with 8 nucleotides matching TRBD1. J was trimmed by 3 bases and V by 3 bases; bases with no gene match: 4. The CDR3 runs to 14 residues. The V gene's germline CDR1 is SGHTA and CDR2 FQGNSA. CDR3 in amino acids: CASSFSGQGYEQYF. The CDR3 DNA is TGTGCCAGCAGCTTCAGCGGACAGGGCTACGAGCAGTACTTC.

This clone was found a few times. The rearrangement joins TRBV10-3 to TRBJ1-2, with D uncertain. CDR1 and CDR2 (germline): ENHRY, SYGVKD. Trimming took off 0 bases at V and 7 bases at J, with 15 bases between the two ends. The CDR3 covers 15 residues. CDR3 protein: CAISESPTAKRGYTF. Written as DNA, the CDR3 is TGTGCCATCAGTGAGTCCCCCACGGCAAAGCGTGGCTACACCTTC.

The chain uses TRBV28 and TRBJ1-1; D possibly corresponds to TRBD1 (6 bases). The CDR3 is 17 amino acids. The germline V gene has CDR1 MDHEN and CDR2 SYDVKM. Trimming took 2 bases from V and 2 from J, leaving 18 bases between them. CDR3 amino acids: CASSLLPIDRSNTEAFF. The CDR3 DNA reads as TGTGCCAGCAGTTTACTCCCCATTGACAGGAGCAACACTGAAGCTTTCTTT.

The chain uses TRBV28 and TRBJ2-2; TRBD2 agrees at 8 bases. CDR1 MDHEN and CDR2 SYDVKM come from the germline V gene. The CDR3 length is 17 residues. The J segment lost 0 bases and the V segment lost 2 bases, leaving 5 bases of the junction unmatched. The chain's CDR3 is CASSLPSGPANTGELFF. The CDR3 nucleotides are TGTGCCAGCAGTTTACCTAGCGGGCCAGCGAACACCGGGGAGCTGTTTTTT.